These 5 T cell receptor beta chains were all obtained from the same sample, sequenced in a study of cytomegalovirus exposure and HLA in healthy donors. The data were produced by immunoSEQ multiplex PCR, yet TCRdb's version contains in-frame clones alone and is incomplete. The data show about 200,000 clones, 80% to 90% seen once. Sequences were obtained from PBMCs. These receptor sequences come from a woman in her 30s in good health and CMV-seropositive.

V usage is TRBV7-8 and J usage is TRBJ1-5, with D tentatively TRBD1 (6 bases). Germline V CDR1 and CDR2: SGHVS, FQNEAQ. Trimming removed 4 bases from V and 7 bases from J, with 14 bases in between. This CDR3 is 14 amino acids long. This CDR3 reads CASSSDRDKQPQHF. CDR3 bases: TGTGCCAGCAGCTCCGACCGGGACAAACAGCCCCAGCATTTT.

The genes are TRBV2 and TRBJ2-4; TRBD2 might be the D (6 bases). Trimming removed 6 bases at V and 1 base at J, with 13 bases between. Germline CDR1 SNHLY, CDR2 FYNNEI. This CDR3 contains 15 residues. For the CDR3, the DNA is TGTGCCAGCAGGAGGGGACTGACGGCCAAAAACATTCAGTACTTC. This gives the protein CASRRGLTAKNIQYF.

In this sample, this clone turned up a few times. This chain joins TRBV7-3 and TRBJ1-1; maybe TRBD1 (5 bases). Between the trimmed V and J ends, which lost 5 bases and 3 bases, there was a span of 10 bases. This CDR3 contains 13 residues. Germline CDR1 is SGHTA and CDR2 is FQGTGA. The CDR3 region is CASSTDRDTEAFF. The CDR3 DNA is TGTGCCAGCAGCACCGACAGAGACACTGAAGCTTTCTTT.

The chain has TRBV7-9 and TRBJ1-2; D might be TRBD1 (6 bases). CDR3 length: 12 amino acids. V was shortened by 8 bases and J by 3 bases, with 10 bases between the two germline ends. CDR1 SEHNR and CDR2 FQNEAQ come from the germline V gene (reference sequence). The CDR3 sequence: CASGYRDYGYTF. CDR3 in DNA: TGTGCCAGCGGGTACAGGGACTATGGCTACACCTTC.

The chain combines TRBV5-1 with TRBJ2-1; TRBD2 matches 7 bases. Germline V CDR1 and CDR2: SGHRS, YFSETQ. The V segment lost 3 bases and the J segment 6 bases; nucleotides outside the gene matches: 18. This CDR3 comprises 18 residues. The DNA of the CDR3 is TGCGCCAGCAGCTCCCCCACCGGTAGCGGGCGATGGTTCAATGAGCAGTTCTTC. Translating gives CASSSPTGSGRWFNEQFF.